The 20 T cell receptor beta chains presented below share a single source sample, sequenced in a study of blood T cell repertoires in COVID-19. Only in-frame clones appear in the TCRdb table, and some are missing; sequencing was by immunoSEQ multiplex PCR. The sample shows about 220,000 clones, 80% to 85% of them seen only once. The source material was peripheral blood. These receptors originate from an elderly woman with COVID-19, enrolled during active disease.

The CDR3: CASSEPRVGTEAFF. The CDR3 region has the DNA TGTGCCAGCAGTGAGCCCAGGGTGGGCACTGAAGCTTTCTTT. The chain employs TRBV6-1 and TRBJ1-1, with D possibly matching TRBD1 (5 bases). The germline V gene has CDR1 MNHNS and CDR2 SASEGT. The CDR3 totals 14 residues. Trimming took off 3 bases at V and 4 bases at J, with 12 bases between the two ends.

The CDR3 coding sequence is TGTGCCAGCAGCTTATACCGGGACAGACAAGAGACCCAGTACTTC. Amino acid sequence: CASSLYRDRQETQYF. The V and J genes are TRBV5-6 and TRBJ2-5; 7 positions agree with TRBD1. The junction had 6 bases not matched to a gene; V was cut back by 2 bases and J by 2 bases. Germline CDR1 is SGHDT and CDR2 is YYEEEE. The CDR3 consists of 15 residues.

The chain combines TRBV2 with TRBJ2-3; TRBD2 might be the D (6 bases). In germline, CDR1 is SNHLY, CDR2 FYNNEI. Trimming removed 10 bases from V and 1 base from J, with 12 bases in between. The CDR3 contains 13 residues. The CDR3 sequence: CATWGGGTDTQYF. The CDR3 nucleotides are TGTGCCACGTGGGGCGGGGGCACAGATACGCAGTATTTT.

The chain combines TRBV30 with TRBJ1-1; D is perhaps TRBD1 (6 bases). This CDR3 spans 12 amino acids. The ends were cut back, 1 base at V and 3 bases at J, with 6 bases in the middle. Germline CDR1 reads GTSNPN; CDR2 reads SVGIG (reference sequence). The DNA for the CDR3 is TGTGCCTGGAGTGACAGGGACACTGAAGCTTTCTTT. It specifies CAWSDRDTEAFF.

The chain recombines TRBV24-1 with TRBJ1-1; 7 bases are shared with TRBD1. Unmatched junction bases numbered 16, after V lost 6 bases and J lost 4 bases. The germline V gene has CDR1 KGHDR and CDR2 SFDVKD. This CDR3 spans 17 amino acids. The CDR3 DNA is TGTGCCACCAGTTCGGGGACAGCCGGACTACGGGCCACTGAAGCTTTCTTT. This gives the protein CATSSGTAGLRATEAFF.

The V gene is TRBV10-3, the J gene TRBJ2-2, with D maybe TRBD2 (6 bases). The V end was cut by 6 bases, the J end by 3 bases, with 8 bases between. CDR3 length: 13 residues. CDR1 ENHRY and CDR2 SYGVKD come from the germline V gene. The DNA of the CDR3 is TGTGCCATCAGCGGGAGTGACACCGGGGAGCTGTTTTTT. It encodes CAISGSDTGELFF.

This rearrangement joins TRBV3-1 (or the pseudogene TRBV3-2) to TRBJ2-7; 8 positions match TRBD2. CDR1 and CDR2 from the germline V gene are LGHDT and YNNKEL (reference sequence). The V gene end was trimmed by 1 base and the J gene end by 3 bases; junction bases not matched to a gene: 5. The CDR3 has 15 amino acids. The CDR3 spells CASSQGSGGRYEQYF. The CDR3 DNA reads TGTGCCAGCAGCCAAGGCTCGGGGGGGCGCTACGAGCAGTACTTC.

V gene TRBV5-8 combines with J gene TRBJ1-4; 7 positions match TRBD1. The CDR3 has 15 residues. J gave up 8 bases and V 5 bases, and 12 bases lay outside the gene matches. Per germline, CDR1 SGHTS and CDR2 YDEGEE. Here the CDR3 reads CASRRTGDSDEKLFF. CDR3 nucleotides: TGTGCCAGCAGAAGGACAGGCGACAGCGACGAAAAACTGTTTTTT.

The chain employs TRBV6-5 and TRBJ1-2; D not certain. Germline CDR1 reads MNHEY; CDR2 reads SVGAGI. CDR3 length: 13 residues. With 2 bases removed from V and 4 bases from J, the gap between germline ends came to 8 bases. DNA for the CDR3: TGTGCCAGCAGTTACCTCGGTTTCTATGGCTACACCTTC. Its translation is CASSYLGFYGYTF.

CDR3: CASSVQGIGGTEAFF. CDR3 nucleotide sequence: TGCGCCAGCAGCGTACAGGGAATCGGAGGCACTGAAGCTTTCTTT. The chain combines TRBV5-1 with TRBJ1-1; possible D gene TRBD1, 6 bases. This CDR3 contains 15 residues. Germline CDR1 and CDR2: SGHRS and YFSETQ. The V end lost 4 bases, the J end lost 4 bases, and 17 bases lay between the germline ends.

The chain recombines TRBV9 with TRBJ1-1; D is ambiguous. The V gene lost 6 bases and the J gene lost 0 bases, with 12 bases spanning the gap. The CDR3 sequence is 14 residues long. In germline, CDR1 is SGDLS, CDR2 YYNGEE. The CDR3 DNA sequence: TGTGCCAGCACCCTAACCCCCATGAACACTGAAGCTTTCTTT. Its protein product is CASTLTPMNTEAFF.

The chain recombines TRBV7-3 with TRBJ1-4; possibly TRBD1 for D (6 bases). There are 16 residues in the CDR3. Germline-derived CDR1 and CDR2 are SGHTA and FQGTGA. The germline V and J ends were trimmed by 5 bases and 7 bases, with 20 bases remaining between them. CDR3 sequence (DNA): TGTGCCAGCAGCAATTATGTCTGGGGGCTAGGTGAAAAACTGTTTTTT. As protein: CASSNYVWGLGEKLFF.

In this sample, this clone turned up once. This chain connects TRBV1 to TRBJ1-5; TRBD1 reflects the table's D call only, with no check against the DNA. TRBV1 is annotated as a pseudogene. The CDR3 sequence is 14 residues long. This chain's CDR3 is CTSSQAGQGEPQHF. DNA of the CDR3: TGCACCAGCAGCCAAGCGGGACAGGGCGAGCCCCAGCATTTT.

CDR3 sequence (DNA): TGCGCCAGCAGTTTCGGACAGGGGGCTGGCTACACCTTC. It codes for CASSFGQGAGYTF. This chain joins TRBV5-1 and TRBJ1-2; 11 bases are shared with TRBD1. CDR1 and CDR2 (germline): SGHRS, YFSETQ. V dropped 5 bases and J dropped 7; count of bases not matched to a gene: 4. The CDR3 has 13 residues.

The chain recombines TRBV5-1 with TRBJ2-7; the D gene is possibly TRBD2 (7 bases). The V gene's germline CDR1 is SGHRS and CDR2 YFSETQ. Trimming cost V 0 bases and J 6 bases, with 13 bases left between them. This CDR3 has 14 amino acids. CDR3 coding DNA: TGCGCCAGCAGCTTGGTGGCCGGGGGGCGCGAGCAGTACTTC. Translating it yields CASSLVAGGREQYF.

This chain's CDR3 is CASIPRGPGTGELFF. The CDR3 DNA sequence: TGTGCCAGCATCCCGCGCGGGCCGGGGACCGGGGAGCTGTTTTTT. The J gene is TRBJ2-2, the V gene TRBV6-5, with a possible D match to TRBD2 (5 bases). This CDR3 has 15 amino acids. Trimming removed 7 bases from V and 5 bases from J, with 17 bases in between. CDR1 is MNHEY and CDR2 is SVGAGI in the germline V gene.

The rearrangement links TRBV27 to TRBJ2-4, with TRBD2 matching 10 bases. This CDR3 spans 15 amino acids. J was trimmed by 8 bases and V by 5 bases; bases with no gene match: 9. Germline V gene sequence: CDR1 MNHEY, CDR2 SMNVEV (reference sequence). CDR3 DNA sequence: TGTGCCAGCAGTCCAATCCTAGCGGGAGTTGACATTCAGTACTTC. Translated, it gives CASSPILAGVDIQYF.

The chain uses TRBV5-1 and TRBJ2-1, with 9 bases matching TRBD1. This CDR3 spans 16 amino acids. Looked up from germline, CDR1 is SGHRS and CDR2 is YFSETQ. The V and J ends lost 7 bases and 4 bases, in that order; junction bases with no gene match: 12. The CDR3: CASSRYRDRAYNEQFF. In nucleotides, the CDR3 is TGCGCCAGCTCCAGATACCGGGACAGGGCTTACAATGAGCAGTTCTTC.

This chain uses TRBV5-1 with TRBJ1-2; D is unclear. With 2 bases removed from V and 3 bases from J, the gap between germline ends came to 14 bases. CDR1 and CDR2 from the germline V gene are SGHRS and YFSETQ. The CDR3 totals 15 residues. CDR3 nucleotides: TGCGCCAGCAGCTTTAGAGGGTCGACGGACTATGGCTACACCTTC. Its protein is CASSFRGSTDYGYTF.

This chain uses TRBV5-1 with TRBJ2-1, with unresolved D. Germline assignment: CDR1 SGHRS and CDR2 YFSETQ. Trimming removed 0 bases at V and 6 bases at J, with 10 bases between. CDR3 size: 14 residues. The chain's CDR3 is CASSLAIVRNEQFF. DNA of the CDR3: TGCGCCAGCAGCTTGGCCATAGTTCGCAATGAGCAGTTCTTC.